The 9 T cell receptor beta chains below were found in one sample sequenced in a study of shared clonotypes between healthy human individuals (dated by TCRdb to about 2020). Libraries came from the immunoSEQ multiplex PCR assay. TCRdb took this table from immuneACCESS and kept in-frame rearrangements with V and J called. Such tables lack part of the clones; where checked against another copy, unresolved V genes explain under half of the gap, and the rest is unexplained. Within this sample are 1.5 million to 1.9 million clones, with approximately 98% of them counted one time only. The ten largest make up 0.4% to 0.55% of the sample. What was sequenced was naive CD4+ T cells sorted from blood. The cell subset or site tag for this specimen amounts to: CD45RA+ positively selected. The receptors stem from a man aged 25 to 40 in good health.

The genes are TRBV6-4 and TRBJ2-1, with 9 bases fitting TRBD2. After removal of 6 bases from V and 7 bases from J, the junction contained 13 bases not matched to a gene. CDR3 length: 16 residues. Germline assignment: CDR1 MRHNA and CDR2 SNTAGT. CDR3 region: CASSPAEREAVNEQFF. For the CDR3, the DNA is TGTGCCAGCAGCCCAGCGGAGCGGGAGGCTGTGAATGAGCAGTTCTTC.

The rearrangement links TRBV14 to TRBJ2-1, with D maybe TRBD1 (6 bases). The CDR3 runs 13 residues. CDR1 and CDR2 from the germline V gene are SGHDN and FVKESK. The V end was cut by 1 base, the J end by 9 bases, with 10 bases between. The CDR3 region is CASSQGQGTEQFF. CDR3 bases: TGTGCCAGCAGCCAAGGTCAGGGGACTGAGCAGTTCTTC.

Notes on this clone: The same CDR3 arises from other DNA sequences in this sample as well. The V gene is TRBV7-2, the J gene TRBJ2-7; D possibly corresponds to TRBD2 (5 bases). The CDR3 runs 13 residues. The V gene's germline CDR1 is SGHTA and CDR2 FQGNSA. The V end lost 5 bases, the J end lost 3 bases, and 11 bases lay between the germline ends. The CDR3 sequence is CASSAGRIYEQYF. CDR3 nucleotides: TGTGCCAGCAGCGCGGGTAGGATCTACGAGCAGTACTTC. The entire variable domain, with the rest obtained from reference TRBV7-2 and TRBJ2-7, is as follows: GAGVSQSPSNKVTEKGKDVELRCDPISGHTALYWYRQSLGQGLEFLIYFQGNSAPDKSGLPSDRFSAERTGGSVSTLTIQRTQQEDSAVYLCASSAGRIYEQYFGPGTRLTVT.

The table lists this clone with a count of one. The V and J genes are TRBV7-8 and TRBJ2-2; D possibly uses TRBD1 or TRBD2 (5 bases each). The length of the CDR3 is 15 residues. Trimming removed 1 base from V and 2 bases from J, with 8 bases in between. From germline, CDR1 is SGHVS and CDR2 FQNEAQ. The CDR3 DNA follows: TGTGCCAGCAGCTTAGGGGGACCCAACACCGGGGAGCTGTTTTTT. Its protein product is CASSLGGPNTGELFF.

V usage is TRBV5-1 and J usage is TRBJ2-7; perhaps TRBD2 as D (6 bases). The germline V gene has CDR1 SGHRS and CDR2 YFSETQ. This CDR3 is 15 amino acids long. The germline V and J ends were trimmed by 0 bases and 2 bases, with 12 bases remaining between them. For the CDR3, the DNA is TGCGCCAGCAGCTTGGACATAGCGGAAGCCTACGAGCAGTACTTC. It translates to CASSLDIAEAYEQYF. Full variable domain (missing parts from reference TRBV5-1 and TRBJ2-7): KAGVTQTPRYLIKTRGQQVTLSCSPISGHRSVSWYQQTPGQGLQFLFEYFSETQRNKGNFPGRFSGRQFSNSRSEMNVSTLELGDSALYLCASSLDIAEAYEQYFGPGTRLTVT.

The chain joins TRBV28 to TRBJ2-5, with D tentatively TRBD1 (7 bases). Germline V CDR1 and CDR2: MDHEN, SYDVKM. The CDR3 is made up of 17 amino acids. V lost 1 base, J lost 4 bases, and 19 bases lay in between. CDR3 DNA: TGTGCCAGCAGTTTATCCCTGCCCAGGGGGGTCGGAGAGACCCAGTACTTC. It yields the protein CASSLSLPRGVGETQYF.

This chain connects TRBV9 to TRBJ2-7; 7 nucleotides match TRBD2. Per germline, CDR1 SGDLS and CDR2 YYNGEE. J gave up 2 bases and V 4 bases, and 9 bases lay outside the gene matches. The CDR3 consists of 15 residues. The CDR3 region has the DNA TGTGCCAGCAGCCCCTGGGGGGGGGAGCCCTACGAGCAGTACTTC. Its protein product is CASSPWGGEPYEQYF.

The chain couples TRBV5-5 to TRBJ2-1, with D perhaps being TRBD1 or TRBD2 (5 bases each). Germline V gene lookup returns CDR1 SGHKS and CDR2 YYEKEE (reference sequence). Trimming left V 4 bases short and J 5 bases short, with 10 bases between. The CDR3 runs 13 residues. As DNA, the CDR3 is TGTGCCAGCAGCCTGGGACCACACAATGAGCAGTTCTTC. Residues: CASSLGPHNEQFF.

The chain recombines TRBV7-2 with TRBJ1-2; D remains ambiguous. The CDR3 length is 12 residues. Trimming cost V 5 bases and J 7 bases, with 11 bases left between them. Germline V lookup: CDR1 SGHTA, CDR2 FQGNSA. Here the CDR3 reads CASSPSLGGYTF. CDR3 sequence (DNA): TGTGCCAGCAGCCCGAGCTTGGGTGGCTACACCTTC.